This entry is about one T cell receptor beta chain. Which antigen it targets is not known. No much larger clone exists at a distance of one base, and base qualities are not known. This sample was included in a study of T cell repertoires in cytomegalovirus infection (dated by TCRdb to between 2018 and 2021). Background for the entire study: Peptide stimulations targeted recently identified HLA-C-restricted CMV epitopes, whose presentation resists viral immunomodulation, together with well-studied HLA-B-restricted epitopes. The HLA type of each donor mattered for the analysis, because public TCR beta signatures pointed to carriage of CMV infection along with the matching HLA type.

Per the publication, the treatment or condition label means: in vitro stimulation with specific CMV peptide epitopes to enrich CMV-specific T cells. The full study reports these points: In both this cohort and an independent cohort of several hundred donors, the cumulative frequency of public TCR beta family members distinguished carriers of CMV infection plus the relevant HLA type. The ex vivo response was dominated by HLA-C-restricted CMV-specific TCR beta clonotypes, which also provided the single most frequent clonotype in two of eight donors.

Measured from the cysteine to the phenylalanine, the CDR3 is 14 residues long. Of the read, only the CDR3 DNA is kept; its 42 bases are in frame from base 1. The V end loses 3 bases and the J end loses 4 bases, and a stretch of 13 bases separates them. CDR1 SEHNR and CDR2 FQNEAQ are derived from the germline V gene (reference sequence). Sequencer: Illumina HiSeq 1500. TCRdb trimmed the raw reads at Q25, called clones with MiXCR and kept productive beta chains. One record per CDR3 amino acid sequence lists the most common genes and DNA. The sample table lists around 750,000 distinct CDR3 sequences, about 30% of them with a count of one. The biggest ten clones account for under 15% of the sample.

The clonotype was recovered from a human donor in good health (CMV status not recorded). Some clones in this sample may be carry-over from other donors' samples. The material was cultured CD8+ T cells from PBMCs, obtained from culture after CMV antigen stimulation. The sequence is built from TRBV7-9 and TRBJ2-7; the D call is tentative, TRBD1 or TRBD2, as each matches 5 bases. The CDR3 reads CASSFTGPAYEQYF. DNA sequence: TGTGCCAGCAGCTTTACGGGACCAGCTTACGAGCAGTACTTC.